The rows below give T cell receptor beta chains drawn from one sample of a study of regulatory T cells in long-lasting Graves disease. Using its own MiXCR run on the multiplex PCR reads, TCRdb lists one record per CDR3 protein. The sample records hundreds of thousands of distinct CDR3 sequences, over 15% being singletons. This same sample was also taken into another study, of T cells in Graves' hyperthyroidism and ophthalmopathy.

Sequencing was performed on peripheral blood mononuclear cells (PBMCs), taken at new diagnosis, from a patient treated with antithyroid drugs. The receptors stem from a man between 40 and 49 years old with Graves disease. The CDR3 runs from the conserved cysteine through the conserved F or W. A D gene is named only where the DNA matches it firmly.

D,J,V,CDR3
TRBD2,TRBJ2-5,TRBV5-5,CASSHTSGVGETQYF
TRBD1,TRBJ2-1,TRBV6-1,CASKYRGFHNEQFF
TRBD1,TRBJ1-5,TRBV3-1,CASSQTGDQPQHF
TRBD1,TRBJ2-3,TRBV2,CASRSRDRVLTDTQYF
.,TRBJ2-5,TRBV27,CASRLVGSLQETQYF
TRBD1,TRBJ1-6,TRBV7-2,CASSIQGLGISPLHF
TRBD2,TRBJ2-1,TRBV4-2,CASSQDQLAGGREQFF
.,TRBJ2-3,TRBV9,CASSVGGGETDTQYF
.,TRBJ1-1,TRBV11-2,CASSTGLDERAFF
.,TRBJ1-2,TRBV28,CASSLSRQKIGYTF
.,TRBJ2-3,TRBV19,CASSILLGGLQGTDTQYF
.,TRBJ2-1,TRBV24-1,CATSDWGWNEQFF
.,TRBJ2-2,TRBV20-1,CSASSDVNTGELFF
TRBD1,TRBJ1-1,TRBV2,CASSVPQGGTEAFF
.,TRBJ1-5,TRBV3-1,CASSQDPGSRQPQHF
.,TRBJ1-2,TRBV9,CASTTSPKTTDGYTF
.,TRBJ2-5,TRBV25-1,CANRLGRRQETQYF
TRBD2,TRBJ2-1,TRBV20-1,CSAEGLAGDLYNEQFF
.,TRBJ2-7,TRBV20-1,CSARDGAQSYEQYF
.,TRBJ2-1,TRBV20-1,CSARDPRGASNEQFF
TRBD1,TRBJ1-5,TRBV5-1,CASSLRLRQGPTGGNQPQHF
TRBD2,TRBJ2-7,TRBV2,CASRGTSHSYEQYF
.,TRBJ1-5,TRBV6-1,CASSEAPGYSNQPQHF
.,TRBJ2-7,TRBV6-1,CASRRSGEATEQYF
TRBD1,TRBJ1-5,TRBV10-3,CASSYSGTGENQPQHF
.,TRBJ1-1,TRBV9,CASSAVGAEAFF
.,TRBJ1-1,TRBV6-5,CASSYSFGTEAFF
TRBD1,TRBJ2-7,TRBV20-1,CSAFTPGTGAYEQYF
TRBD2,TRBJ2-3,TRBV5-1,CASSSYTSGGASDTQYF
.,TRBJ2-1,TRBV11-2,CASSLALGNEQFF
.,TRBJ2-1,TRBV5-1,CASSPTPASQGAYNEQFF
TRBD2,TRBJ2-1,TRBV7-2,CASSLVGFRGGPYNEQFF
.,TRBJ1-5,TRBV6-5,CASSYQKVFNQPQHF
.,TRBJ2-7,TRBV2,CASSKNREGVIEQYF
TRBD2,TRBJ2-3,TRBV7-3,CASSLIASGGADTQYF
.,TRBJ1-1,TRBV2,CASSGQAEAFF
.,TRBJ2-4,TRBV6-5,CASSYSQQADIQYF
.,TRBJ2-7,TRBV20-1,CSARDLVRPTYEQYF
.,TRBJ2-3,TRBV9,CASSGLHSDTQYF
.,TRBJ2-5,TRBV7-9,CASSLGDWVAETQYF
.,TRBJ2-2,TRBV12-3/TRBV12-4,CASSSWGVSGELFF
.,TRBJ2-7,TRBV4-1,CASSQWGIQGISYEQYF
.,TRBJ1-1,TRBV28,CASSPPGSGNTEAFF
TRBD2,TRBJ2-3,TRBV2,CASSEALAGGADTQYF
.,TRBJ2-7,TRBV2,CASSGTGGLKFYEQYF
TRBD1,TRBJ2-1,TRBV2,CASRTDRGYNEQFF
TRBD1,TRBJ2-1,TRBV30,CAWSGTGRWYEQFF
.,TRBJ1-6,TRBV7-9,CASSLEEGTPAHF
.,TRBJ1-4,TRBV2,CASRQGSGEKLFF
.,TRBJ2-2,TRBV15,CATSRVPGTQNTGELFF
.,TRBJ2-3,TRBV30,CAWNPTVWGDTQYF
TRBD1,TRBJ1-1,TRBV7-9,CASSLMGTGEGDF
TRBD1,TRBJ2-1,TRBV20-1,CSAENPGTGKGSYNEQFF
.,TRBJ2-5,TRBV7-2,CASSLAITETQYF